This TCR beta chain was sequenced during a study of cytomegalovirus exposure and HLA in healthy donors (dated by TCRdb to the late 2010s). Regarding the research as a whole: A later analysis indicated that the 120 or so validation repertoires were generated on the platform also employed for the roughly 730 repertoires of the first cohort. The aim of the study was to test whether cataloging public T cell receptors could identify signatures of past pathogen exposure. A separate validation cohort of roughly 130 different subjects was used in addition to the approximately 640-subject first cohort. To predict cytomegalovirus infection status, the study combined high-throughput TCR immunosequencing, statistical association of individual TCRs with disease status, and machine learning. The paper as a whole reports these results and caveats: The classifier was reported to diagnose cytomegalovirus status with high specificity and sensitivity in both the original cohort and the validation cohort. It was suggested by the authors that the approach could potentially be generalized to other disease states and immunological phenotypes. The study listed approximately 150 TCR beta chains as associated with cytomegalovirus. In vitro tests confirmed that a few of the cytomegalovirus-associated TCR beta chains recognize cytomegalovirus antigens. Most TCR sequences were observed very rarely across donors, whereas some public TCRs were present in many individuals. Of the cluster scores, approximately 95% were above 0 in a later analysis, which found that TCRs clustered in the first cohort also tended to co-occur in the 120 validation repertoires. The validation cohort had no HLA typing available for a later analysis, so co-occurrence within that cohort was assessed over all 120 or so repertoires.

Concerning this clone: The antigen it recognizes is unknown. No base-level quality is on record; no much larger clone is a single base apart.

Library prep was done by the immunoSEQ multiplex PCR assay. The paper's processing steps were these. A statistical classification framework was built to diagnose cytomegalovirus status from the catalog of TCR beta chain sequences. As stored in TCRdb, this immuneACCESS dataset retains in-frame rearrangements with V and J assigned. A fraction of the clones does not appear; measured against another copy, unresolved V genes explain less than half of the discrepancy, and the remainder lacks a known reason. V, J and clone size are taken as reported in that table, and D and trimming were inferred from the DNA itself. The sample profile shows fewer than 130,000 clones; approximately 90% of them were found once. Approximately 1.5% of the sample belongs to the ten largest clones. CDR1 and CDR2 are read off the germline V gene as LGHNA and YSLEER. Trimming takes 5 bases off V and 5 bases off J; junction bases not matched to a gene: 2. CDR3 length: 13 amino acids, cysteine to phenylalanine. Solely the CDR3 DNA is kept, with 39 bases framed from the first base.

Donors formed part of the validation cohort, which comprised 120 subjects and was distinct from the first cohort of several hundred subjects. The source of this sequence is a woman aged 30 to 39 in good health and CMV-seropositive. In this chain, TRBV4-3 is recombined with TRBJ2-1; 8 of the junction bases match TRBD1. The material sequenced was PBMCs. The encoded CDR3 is CASSLQGDNEQFF. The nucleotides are TGCGCCAGCAGCTTACAGGGGGACAATGAGCAGTTCTTC.